The 11 T cell receptor beta chains reported below all come from one sample, sequenced in a study of shared clonotypes between healthy human individuals. Produced via immunoSEQ multiplex PCR; TCRdb's table is partial and in-frame only. The sample shows a few million clones, 95% of them seen only once. Sequencing was carried out using naive CD4+ T cells sorted from blood. Subset noted: CD45RA+ positively selected. The receptors stem from a young man in good health.

The chain has TRBV30 and TRBJ1-1; no definite D call. Germline V gene sequence: CDR1 GTSNPN, CDR2 SVGIG (reference sequence). The CDR3 is made up of 11 amino acids. Trimming took 4 bases from V and 2 from J, leaving 5 bases between them. CDR3 amino acids: CAWNDNTEAFF. The CDR3 DNA reads as TGTGCCTGGAATGATAACACTGAAGCTTTCTTT.

The CDR3 sequence is CASSVVDPAQSSYNEQFF. In DNA form, the CDR3 reads TGTGCCAGCAGCGTAGTGGATCCAGCCCAGAGCTCCTACAATGAGCAGTTCTTC. This rearrangement joins TRBV9 to TRBJ2-1; no clear D. The CDR3 spans 18 residues. Per germline, CDR1 SGDLS and CDR2 YYNGEE. V was clipped by 0 bases and J by 0 bases, with 16 bases between them.

The chain recombines TRBV6-1 with TRBJ2-1; D is uncertain. Between the trimmed V and J ends, which lost 8 bases and 4 bases, there was a span of 12 bases. CDR1 MNHNS and CDR2 SASEGT come from the germline V gene. The length of the CDR3 is 13 residues. For the CDR3, the DNA is TGTGCCAGCCGAAGGGATGCGTACAATGAGCAGTTCTTC. It encodes CASRRDAYNEQFF.

The J gene is TRBJ1-1, the V gene TRBV7-9; 11 nucleotides align to TRBD1. Germline loops: CDR1 SEHNR, CDR2 FQNEAQ (reference sequence). This CDR3 is 15 amino acids long. Trimming cost V 3 bases and J 2 bases; bases outside gene matches: 2. DNA of the CDR3: TGTGCCAGCAGCTTGTGGACAGGGGGCAACACTGAAGCTTTCTTT. The encoded protein is CASSLWTGGNTEAFF.

The chain employs TRBV7-8 and TRBJ2-2; D possibly uses TRBD1 or TRBD2 (5 bases each). Germline V gives CDR1 SGHVS, CDR2 FQNEAQ. The CDR3 consists of 13 residues. V was shortened by 5 bases and J by 6 bases, with 10 bases between the two germline ends. The CDR3 coding sequence is TGTGCCAGCAGCCGGGGCGTTGCCGGGGAGCTGTTTTTT. The encoded protein is CASSRGVAGELFF.

The chain recombines TRBV6-5 with TRBJ1-6; D gene uncertain. Germline V CDR1 and CDR2: MNHEY, SVGAGI. V lost 6 bases and J 5 bases, leaving 8 bases between the germline ends. The CDR3 length is 13 residues. As DNA, the CDR3 is TGTGCCAGCAGAGACACGAATAATTCACCCCTCCACTTT. Translation: CASRDTNNSPLHF.

In the case of this clone: The identical CDR3 is also encoded by other nucleotide sequences in the sample. The V gene is TRBV7-9, the J gene TRBJ2-1, with TRBD1 as a possible D gene (6 bases). The V gene lost 5 bases and the J gene lost 2 bases, with 10 bases spanning the gap. Germline CDR1 is SEHNR and CDR2 is FQNEAQ (reference sequence). The CDR3 sequence is 14 residues long. In DNA, the CDR3 is TGTGCCAGCAGCCTATCAGGGGCCTACAATGAGCAGTTCTTC. This sequence encodes CASSLSGAYNEQFF.

The rearrangement links TRBV5-6 to TRBJ1-1; D might be TRBD1 (5 bases). Germline V lookup: CDR1 SGHDT, CDR2 YYEEEE. Trimming shortened V by 1 base and J by 4 bases, and 20 bases separated the two germline ends. The CDR3 covers 17 residues. CDR3 in DNA: TGTGCCAGCAGCTTGAGGCCTCACGACAGATGGATCACTGAAGCTTTCTTT. Translation: CASSLRPHDRWITEAFF.

This clone appeared once. Other DNA sequences in the same sample also yield this CDR3. The V call is TRBV18, the J call TRBJ2-5; 8 bases are a match to TRBD1. Germline V lookup: CDR1 KGHSH, CDR2 LQKENI. With 3 bases clipped from V and 4 bases from J, the junction kept 4 bases outside the gene matches. The CDR3 consists of 14 residues. CDR3 loop: CASSPQGAGETQYF. For the CDR3, the DNA is TGTGCCAGCTCACCCCAGGGGGCGGGAGAGACCCAGTACTTC.

The CDR3 region has the DNA TGTGCCAGCAGCCCCAGCTATGGAAACACCATATATTTT. Its translation: CASSPSYGNTIYF. V gene TRBV14 combines with J gene TRBJ1-3; no firm D call. The CDR3 has 13 amino acids. Trimming pared 4 bases from V and 3 bases from J, leaving 7 bases between. The V gene's germline CDR1 is SGHDN and CDR2 FVKESK.

Comment on this clone: Other DNA sequences in this sample translate to the same CDR3. The rearrangement joins TRBV4-1 to TRBJ2-7; 7 bases line up with TRBD2. V shed 0 bases and J 3 bases; nucleotides not matched to a gene: 5. This CDR3 spans 15 amino acids. CDR1 and CDR2 from the germline V gene are MGHRA and YSYEKL. The CDR3 spells CASSQEIAGFYEQYF. CDR3 nucleotides: TGCGCCAGCAGCCAAGAGATAGCGGGCTTCTACGAGCAGTACTTC.